Reported below is one TCR beta chain. These data originate in a study of technical replicates of blood from several donors. The CDR3 has 17 amino acids. Trimming at V came to 3 bases and at J to 3 bases, leaving 9 bases not matched to a gene. The germline gives CDR1 SGHDT, CDR2 YYEEEE. Here immunoSEQ multiplex PCR was the method, and the copy in TCRdb shows in-frame clones only, minus some. The data hold some 77,000 clones, with 95% to 98% observed a single time. The source is a human donor in good health. The chain couples TRBV5-6 to TRBJ1-5, with 10 bases that match TRBD1. The source material was T cells isolated from PBMCs. This chain's CDR3 is CASSSGTGVGANQPQHF. Here the CDR3 DNA reads TGTGCCAGCAGCTCAGGGACAGGGGTGGGGGCCAATCAGCCCCAGCATTTT.